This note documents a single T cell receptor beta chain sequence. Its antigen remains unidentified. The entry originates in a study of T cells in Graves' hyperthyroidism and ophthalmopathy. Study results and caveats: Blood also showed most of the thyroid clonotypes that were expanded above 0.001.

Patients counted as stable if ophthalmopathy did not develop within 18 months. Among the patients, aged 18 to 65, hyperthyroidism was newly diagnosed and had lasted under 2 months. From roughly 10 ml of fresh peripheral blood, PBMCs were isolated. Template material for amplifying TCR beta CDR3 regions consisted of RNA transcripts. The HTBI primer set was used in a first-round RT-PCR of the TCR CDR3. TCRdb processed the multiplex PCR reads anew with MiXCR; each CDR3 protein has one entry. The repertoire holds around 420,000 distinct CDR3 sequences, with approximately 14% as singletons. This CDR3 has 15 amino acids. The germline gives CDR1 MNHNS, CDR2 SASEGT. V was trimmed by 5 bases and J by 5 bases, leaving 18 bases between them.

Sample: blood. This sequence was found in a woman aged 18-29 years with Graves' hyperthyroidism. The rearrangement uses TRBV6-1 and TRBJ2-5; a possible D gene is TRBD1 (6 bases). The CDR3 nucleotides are TGTGCCAGCAGTCTCCCCCCAGGGGCGGTGGAGACCCAGTACTTC. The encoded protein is CASSLPPGAVETQYF.